This is a list of T cell receptor beta chains from one sample in a study of T cell changes during pregnancy in multiple sclerosis. Clones were sequenced by immunoSEQ multiplex PCR, and TCRdb holds only the in-frame ones, with some missing. Among some 77,000 clones listed, around 90% were seen once. The specimen comprised CD4+ T cells from peripheral blood mononuclear cells, sampled before pregnancy. Every receptor here comes from a female donor with multiple sclerosis, enrolled in a pregnancy study. CDR3s include the opening cysteine and the closing phenylalanine or tryptophan. D genes are given only for firm matches. Part of the rows lack a size; the others show once, few, many or a class for expanded clones.

v_gene	d_gene	j_gene	abundance	CDR3nt	CDR3aa
TRBV19	TRBD1	TRBJ2-7	NA	TGTGCCAGTAGTAGACAGGGTAACGAGCAGTACTTC	CASSRQGNEQYF
TRBV9	TRBD2	TRBJ2-3	NA	TGTGCCAGCAGCGCCGGACTAGCGGGAAACACAGATACGCAGTATTTT	CASSAGLAGNTDTQYF
TRBV9	NA	TRBJ1-1	once	TGTGCCAGCAGCGTCGAGGGACACATGAACACTGAAGCTTTCTTT	CASSVEGHMNTEAFF
TRBV7-6	NA	TRBJ1-5	NA	TGTGCCAGCAGCTTCTGGCAGGGTCAGCCCCAGCATTTT	CASSFWQGQPQHF
TRBV19	TRBD1	TRBJ2-1	NA	TGTGCCAGTAGTATTATGCAGGGGGCGAATGAGCAGTTCTTC	CASSIMQGANEQFF
TRBV7-2	TRBD2	TRBJ2-5	NA	TGTGCCAGCAGCTTAGCGCCGAAGACTAGCGGGGCACAAGAGACCCAGTACTTC	CASSLAPKTSGAQETQYF
TRBV5-1	NA	TRBJ2-7	NA	TGCGCCAGCAGCTTGTATGGATCGACAGACTACGAGCAGTACTTC	CASSLYGSTDYEQYF
TRBV5-5	NA	TRBJ2-7	NA	TGTGCCAGCAGCTCCGTCTACGAGCAGTACTTC	CASSSVYEQYF
TRBV4-1	TRBD2	TRBJ2-1	NA	TGCGCCAGCAGCCATCTCGGACTAGCGGGAGCCATGGGCAATGAGCAGTTCTTC	CASSHLGLAGAMGNEQFF
TRBV5-1	NA	TRBJ2-3	NA	TGCGCCAGCAGCTTTGGCGGGGCGACAGATACGCAGTATTTT	CASSFGGATDTQYF